This is a list of T cell receptor beta chains from one sample in a study of blood T cell repertoires in COVID-19. Here immunoSEQ multiplex PCR was the method, and the copy in TCRdb shows in-frame clones only, minus some. Among some 320,000 clones listed, 88% were seen once. Material for sequencing was peripheral blood. These receptors all come from a woman aged 25 to 39 who had recovered from COVID-19. Both conserved end residues are part of each CDR3. The order of the fields is V gene, D gene, clone size, J gene, CDR3 DNA, CDR3 protein. A D gene is named only where the DNA matches it firmly. Clone size is not always given. Where it is, it says once, few, many or a class for expanded clones.

V: TRBV20-1
D: TRBD1
size: -
J: TRBJ1-6
DNA: TGCAGTGCTAGTGGGGTAAACAGGGGAAGTTCACCCCTCCACTTT
CDR3: CSASGVNRGSSPLHF

V: TRBV3-1/TRBV3-2
D: TRBD1
size: -
J: TRBJ1-2
DNA: TGTGCCAGCAAGGGGGCGCAGGGTTATGGGGACTATGGCTACACCTTC
CDR3: CASKGAQGYGDYGYTF

V: TRBV9
D: TRBD1
size: -
J: TRBJ1-6
DNA: TGTGCCAGCGGCAGCGTTGGACAGGGTTGGAATTCACCCCTCCACTTT
CDR3: CASGSVGQGWNSPLHF

V: TRBV5-1
D: TRBD1
size: -
J: TRBJ1-2
DNA: TGCGCCAGCAGCTTGGATGGACAGGCTTTCTATGGCTACACCTTC
CDR3: CASSLDGQAFYGYTF

V: TRBV28
D: TRBD1
size: -
J: TRBJ2-1
DNA: TGTGCCAGCCCCCCTTCACAGGGGGCGAGGATCAATGAGCAGTTCTTC
CDR3: CASPPSQGARINEQFF

V: TRBV11-2
D: TRBD1
size: -
J: TRBJ2-1
DNA: TGTGCCAGCAGCTTAGCTGGGACAGGGGTAGCGGGTGAGCAGTTCTTC
CDR3: CASSLAGTGVAGEQFF

V: TRBV30
D: TRBD1
size: -
J: TRBJ1-1
DNA: TGTGCCTGGAATATAGGACAGGGAGGTACTGAAGCTTTCTTT
CDR3: CAWNIGQGGTEAFF

V: TRBV5-1
D: -
size: -
J: TRBJ1-1
DNA: TGCGCCAGCAGCTTGGCCGTGAACACTGAAGCTTTCTTT
CDR3: CASSLAVNTEAFF

V: TRBV19
D: TRBD1
size: -
J: TRBJ1-5
DNA: TGTGCCAGTGAGGGTACAGGGGACCAGCCCCAGCATTTT
CDR3: CASEGTGDQPQHF

V: TRBV7-8
D: -
size: -
J: TRBJ2-3
DNA: TGTGCCAGCAGCTCACAGGGTACCGCCACAGATACGCAGTATTTT
CDR3: CASSSQGTATDTQYF

V: TRBV2
D: -
size: -
J: TRBJ2-5
DNA: TGTGCCAGCTCCCCGGGCAGGGGTAGGGAGACCCAGTACTTC
CDR3: CASSPGRGRETQYF

V: TRBV7-2
D: TRBD1
size: -
J: TRBJ2-5
DNA: TGTGCCAGCAGCTTGATGTCAGGGGGCGTAGAGACCCAGTACTTC
CDR3: CASSLMSGGVETQYF

V: TRBV4-1
D: -
size: -
J: TRBJ1-6
DNA: TGCGCCCAGAGAGCGGGGACCCTCCACTTT
CDR3: CAQRAGTLHF

V: TRBV10-3
D: -
size: -
J: TRBJ2-5
DNA: TGTGCCATCAGTGAGCCCGGGACTCCAGTGGGGGAGACCCAGTACTTC
CDR3: CAISEPGTPVGETQYF

V: TRBV10-3
D: -
size: -
J: TRBJ2-5
DNA: TGTGCCATCAGTGGAACCTCGAGAGGGACCCAGTACTTC
CDR3: CAISGTSRGTQYF

V: TRBV18
D: TRBD1
size: once
J: TRBJ2-7
DNA: TGTGCCAGCTCAAGCGACAGGGACTCCTACGAGCAGTACTTC
CDR3: CASSSDRDSYEQYF

V: TRBV7-2
D: TRBD1
size: -
J: TRBJ2-7
DNA: TGTGCCAGCAGCTTACACAGGGGCACCTACGAGCAGTACTTC
CDR3: CASSLHRGTYEQYF

V: TRBV19
D: -
size: -
J: TRBJ1-2
DNA: TGTGCCAGTGGACTACTCTCAGGAGCGTATGGCTACACCTTC
CDR3: CASGLLSGAYGYTF

V: TRBV7-2
D: TRBD2
size: -
J: TRBJ2-1
DNA: TGTGCCAGCAGGACAGCGGGGAATCTCTACAATGAGCAGTTCTTC
CDR3: CASRTAGNLYNEQFF

V: TRBV12-3/TRBV12-4
D: -
size: -
J: TRBJ1-1
DNA: TGTGCCAGCAGTTTGGGGGCAATCCCCCGAGCTTTCTTT
CDR3: CASSLGAIPRAFF

V: TRBV27
D: -
size: -
J: TRBJ1-4
DNA: TGTGCCAGCAGTTCTAAGCAGGGTTTTGAAAAACTGTTTTTT
CDR3: CASSSKQGFEKLFF

V: TRBV24-1
D: -
size: -
J: TRBJ2-2
DNA: TGTGCCACCAGTGCCTCCCGCGGCCAGATAACCGGGGAGCTGTTTTTT
CDR3: CATSASRGQITGELFF

V: TRBV7-9
D: -
size: few
J: TRBJ1-2
DNA: TGTGCCAGCAGCCTGGGACAAAAGACGGGTGGCTACACCTTC
CDR3: CASSLGQKTGGYTF

V: TRBV15
D: -
size: -
J: TRBJ2-1
DNA: TGTGCCACCAGCAGAGGTAGTGCCAATGAGCAGTTCTTC
CDR3: CATSRGSANEQFF

V: TRBV7-8
D: -
size: -
J: TRBJ1-2
DNA: TGTGCCAGCAGCTTAGCGGGGGGACTGAACTATGGCTACACCTTC
CDR3: CASSLAGGLNYGYTF

V: TRBV29-1
D: -
size: -
J: TRBJ1-5
DNA: TGCAGCGTTCGGTCAGGGGACAATCAGCCCCAGCATTTT
CDR3: CSVRSGDNQPQHF

V: TRBV19
D: TRBD1
size: -
J: TRBJ1-5
DNA: TGTGCCAGTAGTATAGGACAGGGGCGAAATCAGCCCCAGCATTTT
CDR3: CASSIGQGRNQPQHF

V: TRBV5-1
D: TRBD1
size: -
J: TRBJ1-1
DNA: TGCGCCAGCACCTTGAGGCTAGGGGGCCAGGTGAACACTGAAGCTTTCTTT
CDR3: CASTLRLGGQVNTEAFF

V: TRBV10-3
D: TRBD1
size: -
J: TRBJ1-2
DNA: TGTGCCATCCAGCCGGGACAGGGCGATGGCTACACCTTC
CDR3: CAIQPGQGDGYTF

V: TRBV5-1
D: -
size: -
J: TRBJ2-7
DNA: TGCGCCAGCAGCTTGGAGGGGGTCCGGGAGCAGTACTTC
CDR3: CASSLEGVREQYF

V: TRBV7-9
D: TRBD1
size: -
J: TRBJ1-5
DNA: TGTGCCAGCAGTTCCACAGGGGGCGCAGGGCAGCCCCAGCATTTT
CDR3: CASSSTGGAGQPQHF

V: TRBV7-2
D: -
size: few
J: TRBJ1-2
DNA: TGTGCCAGCAGCTCAACAATCTATGGCTACACCTTC
CDR3: CASSSTIYGYTF

V: TRBV7-9
D: -
size: -
J: TRBJ1-6
DNA: TGTGCCAGCAGCTTGACAGAAAATTCACCCCTCCACTTT
CDR3: CASSLTENSPLHF

V: TRBV4-1
D: TRBD2
size: -
J: TRBJ2-5
DNA: TGCGCCAGCAGCCAAGGAGGACTAGCGCAAGAGACCCAGTACTTC
CDR3: CASSQGGLAQETQYF

V: TRBV12-3/TRBV12-4
D: -
size: -
J: TRBJ1-2
DNA: TGTGCCAGCAGTTTGGCCGCTAACTATGGCTACACCTTC
CDR3: CASSLAANYGYTF

V: TRBV10-3
D: -
size: once
J: TRBJ1-3
DNA: TGTGCCATCAGTGAGGGGACAAACTCTGGAAACACCATATATTTT
CDR3: CAISEGTNSGNTIYF

V: TRBV5-1
D: TRBD1
size: once
J: TRBJ2-2
DNA: TGCGCCAGCAGCCCGGGGACAGGGTATACCGGGGAGCTGTTTTTT
CDR3: CASSPGTGYTGELFF

V: TRBV7-9
D: -
size: -
J: TRBJ2-7
DNA: TGTGCCAGCAGCTTAGATTCAGGCCGTTCCTACGAGCAGTACTTC
CDR3: CASSLDSGRSYEQYF

V: TRBV6-1
D: TRBD1
size: -
J: TRBJ1-2
DNA: TGTGCCAGCAGTGAATTCCGGCCAGGGGGGCTATTAATACGGGGCTACACCTTC
CDR3: CASSEFRPGGLLIRGYTF

V: TRBV28
D: -
size: -
J: TRBJ2-1
DNA: TGTGCCAGCAGTTCGGGTGGAGACCCCAGCTCCTACAATGAGCAGTTCTTC
CDR3: CASSSGGDPSSYNEQFF

V: TRBV7-3
D: TRBD2
size: -
J: TRBJ2-1
DNA: TGTGCCAGCAGCTCGACACTAGCGGGGGGGCCCAATGAGCAGTTCTTC
CDR3: CASSSTLAGGPNEQFF

V: TRBV15
D: -
size: -
J: TRBJ1-5
DNA: TGTGCCACCAGCAGAGATGGCCAGGGGAGTCAGCCCCAGCATTTT
CDR3: CATSRDGQGSQPQHF

V: TRBV28
D: -
size: -
J: TRBJ1-5
DNA: TGTGCCAGCAGTTTAGGGCAGAACAATCGTCAGCCCCAGCATTTT
CDR3: CASSLGQNNRQPQHF

V: TRBV7-3
D: TRBD2
size: -
J: TRBJ2-3
DNA: TGTGCCAGCAGCCGCGCTAGCGGGGGGCTAGATACGCAGTATTTT
CDR3: CASSRASGGLDTQYF

V: TRBV7-6
D: TRBD2
size: -
J: TRBJ2-5
DNA: TGTGCCAGCAGCTTAACTAGCGGGGGTCTCGGGACCCAGTACTTC
CDR3: CASSLTSGGLGTQYF

V: TRBV5-1
D: -
size: -
J: TRBJ2-2
DNA: TGCGCCAGCAGCTTGTTAGGACAAGGCACCGGGGAGCTGTTTTTT
CDR3: CASSLLGQGTGELFF